Given below is one T cell receptor (beta chain) in context. As yet, its antigen is unknown. Each sorted fraction was over 95% pure. These data come from a study of beta chain features in type 1 diabetes. General study findings and limits: Among patients with Type 1 diabetes, TCRB CDR3s were moderately but significantly shorter in every one of the four CD4+ subsets.

Expressed TCRB transcripts were sequenced because the entire RNA isolate underwent reverse transcription. Profiling relied on immunoSEQ multiplex PCR, and the TCRdb table lists in-frame clones only, not all of them. The sample holds 450,000 to 600,000 clones, roughly 31% seen once. This receptor was taken from a man aged 18 to 35 in good health. Material: naive CD4+ T cells from blood.

The CDR3 sequence: CASSEAPYNEQFF. For the CDR3, the DNA is TGTGCCAGCAGTGAAGCGCCCTACAATGAGCAGTTCTTC. The rearrangement joins TRBV2 to TRBJ2-1, with no clear D. The CDR3 extends over 13 amino acids. V lost 0 bases and J lost 2, with 2 bases in between. Germline CDR1 reads SNHLY; CDR2 reads FYNNEI. Full variable domain (remainder filled in from reference TRBV2 and TRBJ2-1): EPEVTQTPSHQVTQMGQEVILRCVPISNHLYFYWYRQILGQKVEFLVSFYNNEISEKSEIFDDQFSVERPDGSNFTLKIRSTKLEDSAMYFCASSEAPYNEQFFGPGTRLTVL.